This TCR beta chain was observed in a study of T-cell memory formation after mild COVID-19. TCRdb analysed the 5' RACE reads with MiXCR anew, one entry per CDR3 protein. The table lists about 110,000 distinct CDR3 sequences, 15% to 20% of them singletons. A few counts support this clonotype. This CDR3 spans 15 amino acids. The germline V gene has CDR1 SGHRS and CDR2 YFSETQ. Losses at the gene ends were 7 bases for V and 2 bases for J; bases not matched to a gene: 10. The rearrangement links TRBV5-1 to TRBJ2-5; 8 nucleotides line up with TRBD1. This sequence originates from an adult woman who had mild COVID-19 (a few samples of this study predate the infection). Cell type and time point are not known. The sample consisted of PBMCs or a T cell subset sorted from them (not recorded which). In nucleotides, the CDR3 is TGCGCCAGCTCCATTCCGGGACAGGAGCAAGAGACCCAGTACTTC. Translating it yields CASSIPGQEQETQYF.